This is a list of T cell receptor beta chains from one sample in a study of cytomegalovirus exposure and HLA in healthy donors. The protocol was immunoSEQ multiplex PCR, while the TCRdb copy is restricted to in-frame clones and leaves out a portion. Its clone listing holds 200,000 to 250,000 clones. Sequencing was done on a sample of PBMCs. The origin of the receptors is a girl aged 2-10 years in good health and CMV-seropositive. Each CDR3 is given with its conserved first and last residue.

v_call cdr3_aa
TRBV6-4 CASSSGVYNEQFF
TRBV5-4 CASSSQGASAEAFF
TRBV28 CASSSGTGFYEQYF
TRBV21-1 CASSKESQGWTSGSHEQYF
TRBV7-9 CASSRTGGMETQYF
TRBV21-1 CASSTERSSENSYEQYF
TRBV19 CASRPTVMNTEAFF
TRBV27 CASSLSGELTRYF
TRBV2 CASSVTGVSGNTIYF
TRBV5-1 CASSLGLGEQYF
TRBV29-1 CSVEPLGLAGPKSTDTQYF
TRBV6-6 CASSYSYGETQYF
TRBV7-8 CASSLVVGQGNVGELFF
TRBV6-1 CASRGRNEQFF
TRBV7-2 CASSLDPGMNTEAFF
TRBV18 CASSTEWDSYGYTF
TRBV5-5 CASKGPRGEETQYF
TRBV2 CASSRLAGTGTGELFF
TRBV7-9 CASRADSSNEKLFF
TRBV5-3 CARSPTSGRTGEQFF
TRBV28 CASSLAPGQGAGGYTF
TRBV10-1 CASSDPGGGDTQYF
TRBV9 CASSVVSGSDTQYF
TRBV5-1 CASSLGPEVPPSSEQFF
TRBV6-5 CASSYRTGAANYGYTF
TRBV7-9 CASSLGQANEKLFF
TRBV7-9 CASSLDSASTDTQYF
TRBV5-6 CASSSRLAGDEQYF
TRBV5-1 CASSGGGSSYEQYF
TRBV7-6 CASSSLVVGGEAFF
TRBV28 CASSLSGTLSGNTIYF
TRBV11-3 CASSSGTSGTDTQYF
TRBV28 CASSHGTRSSYEQYF
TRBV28 CASTTPGFPSYEQYF
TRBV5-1 CASSLSAIWRENNEQFF
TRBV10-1 CASSDDSSARDTQYF
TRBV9 CASSARHSSGANVLTF